The 21 T cell receptor beta chains reported below all come from one sample, sequenced in a study of blood T cells in healthy people across ages. A second PCR of 7 to 11 cycles used a sample-barcoded 5' primer and a J-beta primer mix. TCRdb passed the 5' RACE reads through MiXCR, listing each CDR3 protein once. Of 550,000 to 800,000 distinct CDR3 sequences in the sample, approximately 21% were seen once. Sequenced: blood. These receptors were obtained from a man in his 70s in good health.

This clonotype was counted only a few times. The chain joins TRBV12-3 or TRBV12-4 to TRBJ2-5, with D possibly TRBD1 on 6 matching bases. Trimming took off 4 bases at V and 11 bases at J, with 11 bases between the two ends. The CDR3 is made up of 11 amino acids. CDR3 region: CASSSSQGQYF. In nucleotides, the CDR3 is TGTGCCAGCAGTTCCTCACAGGGACAGTACTTC.

The rearrangement joins TRBV5-1 to TRBJ2-5; the D gene is possibly TRBD1 (5 bases). The CDR3 spans 15 residues. Germline lookup yields CDR1 SGHRS and CDR2 YFSETQ. Trimming took off 3 bases at V and 2 bases at J, with 14 bases between the two ends. The CDR3 sequence is CASSWDSQGQETQYF. CDR3 coding DNA: TGCGCCAGCAGCTGGGATAGCCAGGGTCAAGAGACCCAGTACTTC.

The rearrangement links TRBV27 to TRBJ2-1; possibly TRBD1 for D (6 bases). The CDR3 runs to 14 residues. The V gene's germline CDR1 is MNHEY and CDR2 SMNVEV (reference sequence). Deletions cut 6 bases from V and 1 base from J, with 10 bases between. CDR3 sequence reads: CASSKGGSYNEQFF. CDR3 nucleotides: TGTGCCAGCAGCAAAGGGGGTTCCTACAATGAGCAGTTCTTC.

The V and J genes are TRBV15 and TRBJ2-5, with D hard to call. The germline V gene has CDR1 LNHNV and CDR2 YYDKDF (reference sequence). This CDR3 contains 14 residues. Trimming cost V 3 bases and J 2 bases, with 10 bases left between them. The CDR3 bases are TGTGCCACCAGCAGGAGCACACAACAAGAGACCCAGTACTTC. As protein: CATSRSTQQETQYF.

This clonotype was seen many times. This chain joins TRBV9 and TRBJ2-1; no reliable D call. The CDR3 consists of 15 residues. Deletions cut 0 bases from V and 0 bases from J, with 7 bases between. Germline loops: CDR1 SGDLS, CDR2 YYNGEE. In DNA, the CDR3 is TGTGCCAGCAGCGTAGGTGGGCCCTCCTACAATGAGCAGTTCTTC. This translates into CASSVGGPSYNEQFF.

The chain recombines TRBV29-1 with TRBJ2-1; 8 bases line up with TRBD1. The V gene's germline CDR1 is SQVTM and CDR2 ANQGSEA. V lost 7 bases and J lost 3; bases outside the gene matches: 8. There are 14 residues in the CDR3. CDR3 amino acids: CSAVSQGVYNEQFF. The DNA for the CDR3 is TGCAGCGCTGTTTCACAGGGGGTCTACAATGAGCAGTTCTTC.

This clonotype has ten or more counts. The chain combines TRBV28 with TRBJ2-5; 7 nucleotides line up with TRBD2. The J call is doubtful: the DNA matches TRBJ2-7 better. The CDR3 has 15 amino acids. Looked up from germline, CDR1 is MDHEN and CDR2 is SYDVKM. The CDR3 bases are TGTGCCAGCAGTTTATATGGGAGGGTTGGGTACGAGCAGTACTTC. It codes for CASSLYGRVGYEQYF.

This clonotype was counted at least ten times. This sequence joins TRBV29-1 and TRBJ1-5; 7 bases are shared with TRBD1. Germline V lookup: CDR1 SQVTM, CDR2 ANQGSEA. Trimming took 7 bases from V and 1 from J; bases not matched to a gene: 4. The CDR3 extends over 13 amino acids. CDR3: CSARGGSNQPQHF. The CDR3 nucleotides are TGCAGCGCCAGGGGGGGAAGCAATCAGCCCCAGCATTTT.

V usage is TRBV7-9 and J usage is TRBJ1-2; D gene uncertain. V lost 5 bases and J 6 bases, leaving 10 bases between the germline ends. This CDR3 comprises 12 residues. Germline V gives CDR1 SEHNR, CDR2 FQNEAQ (reference sequence). The CDR3 region is CASSPLWDGYTF. CDR3 nucleotides: TGTGCCAGCAGCCCCCTTTGGGATGGCTACACCTTC.

This clonotype was counted ten times or more. The chain links TRBV20-1 to TRBJ2-5, with 8 positions matching TRBD2. The DNA end lines up better with TRBJ2-7; the J call may be wrong. This CDR3 is built from 15 residues. Germline V gene lookup returns CDR1 DFQATT and CDR2 SNEGSKA (reference sequence). For the CDR3, the DNA is TGCAGTGCTAGCAACCGCGGGACTAGTAAGAACGAGCAGTACTTC. Translating gives CSASNRGTSKNEQYF.

This clonotype was found many times. This chain joins TRBV3-1 and TRBJ1-6; D might be TRBD1 (6 bases). V was cut by 0 bases and J by 10 bases, with 16 bases left in between. The CDR3 sequence is 16 residues long. Germline values: CDR1 LGHDT, CDR2 YNNKEL (reference sequence). The CDR3 is CASSQEISTGSSPLHF. The CDR3 DNA follows: TGTGCCAGCAGCCAAGAAATTAGCACAGGGTCATCACCCCTCCACTTT.

The rearrangement links TRBV12-3 or TRBV12-4 to TRBJ2-1, with 13 bases aligning to TRBD2. V lost 0 bases, J lost 8 bases, and 7 bases stayed unmatched. The CDR3 extends over 17 amino acids. For the CDR3, the DNA is TGTGCCAGCAGTTTAGCAGCTCGGACTAGCGGGAGCGATGAGCAGTTCTTC. Its translation: CASSLAARTSGSDEQFF.

V is TRBV3-1 and J is TRBJ2-1; possible D gene TRBD2, 5 bases. The V gene lost 1 base and the J gene lost 0 bases, with 13 bases spanning the gap. Germline V gene data show CDR1 as LGHDT and CDR2 as YNNKEL (reference sequence). The CDR3 runs to 17 residues. CDR3 sequence: CASSQVEGLASYNEQFF. Written as DNA, the CDR3 is TGTGCCAGCAGCCAAGTAGAGGGCCTAGCCTCCTACAATGAGCAGTTCTTC.

This clonotype appeared a few times. The chain recombines TRBV29-1 with TRBJ1-4, with 7 nucleotides matching TRBD1. The CDR3 runs 13 residues. Germline V gene sequence: CDR1 SQVTM, CDR2 ANQGSEA. V shed 5 bases and J 6 bases; nucleotides not matched to a gene: 6. CDR3 amino acids: CSVRDRVDEKLFF. The CDR3 DNA is TGCAGCGTTCGGGACAGAGTGGATGAAAAACTGTTTTTT.

This clonotype was recorded many times. The chain links TRBV7-9 to TRBJ2-5; the D gene is possibly TRBD2 (5 bases). Germline loops: CDR1 SEHNR, CDR2 FQNEAQ (reference sequence). This CDR3 is 14 amino acids long. Trimming shortened V by 6 bases and J by 4 bases, and 15 bases separated the two germline ends. CDR3 sequence: CASSPRTPRETQYF. The CDR3 bases are TGTGCCAGCAGTCCTAGGACTCCCCGAGAGACCCAGTACTTC.

The chain is built from TRBV20-1 and TRBJ2-5; no definite D call. The CDR3 consists of 12 residues. CDR1 and CDR2 (germline): DFQATT, SNEGSKA (reference sequence). The CDR3 DNA sequence: TGCAGCCTCCACCGGGTTCCAGAGACCCAGTACTTC. It specifies CSLHRVPETQYF.

This clonotype showed up many times. This chain connects TRBV5-1 to TRBJ2-1; the D is unclear. Per germline, CDR1 SGHRS and CDR2 YFSETQ. Between the trimmed V and J ends, which lost 5 bases and 0 bases, there was a span of 12 bases. CDR3 length: 15 amino acids. CDR3: CASRVSPSSYNEQFF. For the CDR3, the DNA is TGCGCCAGCAGGGTTAGCCCTAGCTCCTACAATGAGCAGTTCTTC.

This sequence joins TRBV20-1 and TRBJ2-7; 7 bases match TRBD1. CDR3 length equals 10 residues. V gave up 6 bases and J gave up 6 bases; unmatched junction bases: 2. Germline CDR1 reads DFQATT; CDR2 reads SNEGSKA (reference sequence). CDR3 nucleotide sequence: TGCAGTGCGGGGACAGTCGAGCAGTACTTC. This sequence encodes CSAGTVEQYF.

The chain has TRBV24-1 and TRBJ1-1; D is ambiguous. In germline, CDR1 is KGHDR, CDR2 SFDVKD. The V gene lost 2 bases and the J gene lost 1 base, with 10 bases spanning the gap. The CDR3 contains 15 residues. CDR3 nucleotides: TGTGCCACCAGTGATTCTGGACGGGCGAACACTGAAGCTTTCTTT. This translates into CATSDSGRANTEAFF.

This chain uses TRBV7-9 with TRBJ2-4; a weak D match, TRBD2 (5 bases). The CDR3 runs to 15 residues. V dropped 4 bases and J dropped 8 bases, with 18 bases sitting between them. CDR1 is SEHNR and CDR2 is FQNEAQ in the germline V gene (reference sequence). The DNA for the CDR3 is TGTGCCAGCAGCTATACTGGCGGGCCCGGGGACATTCAGTACTTC. Its protein product is CASSYTGGPGDIQYF.

The V gene is TRBV19, the J gene TRBJ2-7, with D perhaps matching TRBD2 (5 bases). Germline CDR1 reads LNHDA; CDR2 reads SQIVND (reference sequence). V lost 3 bases to trimming and J lost 6 bases, with 18 bases between them. The CDR3 is 15 residues long. This chain's CDR3 is CASSIEGSPLSEQYF. The DNA for the CDR3 is TGTGCCAGTAGTATTGAGGGTTCCCCCTTATCCGAGCAGTACTTC. Combining the CDR3 with reference TRBV19 and TRBJ2-7 gives the whole variable domain DGGITQSPKYLFRKEGQNVTLSCEQNLNHDAMYWYRQDPGQGLRLIYYSQIVNDFQKGDIAEGYSVSREKKESFPLTVTSAQKNPTAFYLCASSIEGSPLSEQYFGPGTRLTVT.